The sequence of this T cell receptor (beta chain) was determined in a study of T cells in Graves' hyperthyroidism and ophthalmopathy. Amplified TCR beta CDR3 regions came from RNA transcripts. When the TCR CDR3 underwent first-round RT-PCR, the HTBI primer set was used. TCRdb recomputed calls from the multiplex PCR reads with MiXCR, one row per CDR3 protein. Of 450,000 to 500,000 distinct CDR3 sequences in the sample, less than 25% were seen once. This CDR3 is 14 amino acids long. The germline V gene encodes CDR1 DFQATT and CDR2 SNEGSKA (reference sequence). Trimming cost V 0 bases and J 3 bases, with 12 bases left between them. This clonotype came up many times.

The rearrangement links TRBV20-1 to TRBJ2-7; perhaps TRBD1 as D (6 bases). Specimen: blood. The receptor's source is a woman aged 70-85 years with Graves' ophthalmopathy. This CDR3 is CSAREWGLVYEQYF. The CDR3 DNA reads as TGCAGTGCTAGAGAGTGGGGGCTAGTCTACGAGCAGTACTTC.